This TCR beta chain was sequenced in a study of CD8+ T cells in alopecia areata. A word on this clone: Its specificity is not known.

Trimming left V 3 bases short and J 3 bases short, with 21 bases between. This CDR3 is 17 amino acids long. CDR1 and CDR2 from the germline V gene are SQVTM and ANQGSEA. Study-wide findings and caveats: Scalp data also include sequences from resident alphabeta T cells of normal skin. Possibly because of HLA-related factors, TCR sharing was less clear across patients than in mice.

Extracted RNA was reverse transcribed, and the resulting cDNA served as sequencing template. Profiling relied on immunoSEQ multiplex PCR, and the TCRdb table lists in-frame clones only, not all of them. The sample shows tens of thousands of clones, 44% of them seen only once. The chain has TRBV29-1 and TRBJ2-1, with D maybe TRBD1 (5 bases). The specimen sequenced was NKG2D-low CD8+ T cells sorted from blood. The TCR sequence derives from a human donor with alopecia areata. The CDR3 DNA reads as TGCAGCGTTGAGGGGATAGACAGTCCTTGGGTCTACAATGAGCAGTTCTTC. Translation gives CSVEGIDSPWVYNEQFF.